These T cell receptor beta chains were read from a single sample in a study of blood T cells in healthy people across ages. One entry per CDR3 protein results from TCRdb running MiXCR on the 5' RACE reads. Of some 1,500,000 distinct CDR3 sequences in the sample, 40% to 45% were seen once. Sequencing input: blood. The receptor set was obtained from a woman aged 18-29 years in good health. CDR3s include the opening cysteine and the closing phenylalanine or tryptophan. Each record gives: D gene, clone size, J gene, V gene, CDR3 protein, CDR3 DNA. D genes are given only for firm matches. The size field is filled for only some rows; it gives once, few, many or a size class.

. | . | TRBJ2-7 | TRBV7-8 | CASSPTPVYNEQYF | TGTGCCAGCAGCCCGACCCCCGTGTACAATGAGCAGTACTTC
TRBD1 | . | TRBJ2-7 | TRBV12-3/TRBV12-4 | CASSLRQGAGEQYF | TGTGCCAGCAGTTTGAGACAGGGGGCCGGTGAGCAGTACTTC
. | . | TRBJ2-1 | TRBV5-1 | CASSLGQSYYNEQFF | TGCGCCAGCAGCTTGGGACAGAGCTACTACAATGAGCAGTTCTTC
. | many | TRBJ1-2 | TRBV7-9 | CASSSGTVYGYTF | TGTGCCAGCAGTTCCGGGACGGTCTATGGCTACACCTTC
TRBD2 | few | TRBJ2-1 | TRBV20-1 | CSASPSGRANEQFF | TGCAGTGCCTCACCTAGCGGGAGGGCCAATGAGCAGTTCTTC
. | . | TRBJ2-6 | TRBV21-1 | CARTSGGTGANVLTF | TGTGCCAGAACCTCGGGTGGGACTGGGGCCAACGTCCTGACTTTC
. | . | TRBJ2-7 | TRBV20-1 | CSARWGQLEAYEQYF | TGCAGTGCTAGATGGGGCCAACTGGAGGCATACGAGCAGTACTTC
TRBD2 | . | TRBJ2-5 | TRBV4-3 | CASSQEQLAGVGEQYF | TGCGCCAGCAGCCAAGAGCAGCTAGCGGGAGTTGGGGAGCAGTACTTC
. | . | TRBJ2-5 | TRBV28 | CASKRDRPRETQYF | TGTGCCAGCAAAAGGGACCGTCCGAGGGAGACCCAGTACTTC
TRBD2 | . | TRBJ2-1 | TRBV20-1 | CSARWTSGGQDKYNEQFF | TGCAGTGCTAGATGGACTAGCGGGGGACAAGATAAATACAATGAGCAGTTCTTC
TRBD2 | . | TRBJ2-7 | TRBV7-8 | CASSLRGRPCERYF | TGTGCCAGCAGCTTACGCGGGAGACCCTGCGAGCGGTACTTC
TRBD1 | . | TRBJ2-4 | TRBV13 | CASTKATGGAGDIQYF | TGTGCCAGCACAAAGGCAACAGGGGGCGCGGGTGACATTCAGTACTTC
. | . | TRBJ1-5 | TRBV28 | CASSSPRGGDQPQHF | TGTGCCAGCAGCTCTCCCCGGGGGGGGGATCAGCCCCAGCATTTT
TRBD1 | . | TRBJ2-4 | TRBV6-2/TRBV6-3 | CASRRQGEGRLAKNIQYF | TGTGCCAGCAGGCGACAGGGGGAGGGCCGACTAGCCAAAAACATTCAGTACTTC
. | many | TRBJ1-1 | TRBV12-3/TRBV12-4 | CASRVSNTEAFF | TGTGCCAGCAGGGTCTCGAACACTGAAGCTTTCTTT
TRBD2 | . | TRBJ2-1 | TRBV4-1 | CASSHKGLAGQPGNEQFF | TGCGCCAGCAGCCACAAGGGACTAGCGGGACAACCGGGCAATGAGCAGTTCTTC
. | . | TRBJ2-1 | TRBV6-1 | CASSRKVPGSENEQFF | TGTGCCAGCAGCCGGAAGGTGCCGGGTTCTGAAAATGAGCAGTTCTTC
TRBD1 | few | TRBJ2-7 | TRBV7-2 | CASSLDNRGLYEQYF | TGTGCCAGCAGCTTAGATAACAGGGGGCTCTACGAGCAGTACTTC
. | few | TRBJ2-2 | TRBV20-1 | CSAVIARGTGELFF | TGCAGTGCTGTGATAGCGCGAGGGACCGGGGAGCTGTTTTTT
TRBD1 | . | TRBJ2-7 | TRBV29-1 | CSVAHDRDPYEQYF | TGCAGCGTCGCCCATGACAGGGACCCCTACGAGCAGTACTTC
. | . | TRBJ1-2 | TRBV7-9 | CASSLNPDFSYTF | TGTGCCAGCAGCTTAAATCCGGACTTCAGCTACACCTTC
. | few | TRBJ1-4 | TRBV27 | CASSLSGGLNEKLFF | TGTGCCAGCAGTTTAAGCGGGGGGCTTAATGAAAAACTGTTTTTT
TRBD1 | . | TRBJ2-7 | TRBV11-1 | CASSRSSTGDYEQYF | TGTGCCAGCAGCCGTTCCTCGACAGGGGACTACGAGCAGTACTTC
. | few | TRBJ1-2 | TRBV27 | CASSLFAGSGGYTF | TGTGCCAGCAGTTTATTTGCCGGGTCTGGTGGCTACACCTTC
. | . | TRBJ1-2 | TRBV12-3/TRBV12-4 | CASSFGTSSYGYTF | TGTGCCAGCAGTTTTGGGACATCCTCGTATGGCTACACCTTC
. | . | TRBJ2-1 | TRBV7-9 | CASSLVLGIHEQFF | TGTGCCAGCAGCTTAGTGCTGGGGATCCATGAGCAGTTCTTC
. | . | TRBJ2-2 | TRBV7-2 | CASRPNGGTGELFF | TGTGCCAGCAGACCCAATGGAGGGACCGGGGAGCTGTTTTTT
. | . | TRBJ2-1 | TRBV20-1 | CSAMGSLNDEQFF | TGCAGTGCTATGGGCAGTTTAAACGATGAGCAGTTCTTC
. | . | TRBJ1-2 | TRBV27 | CASSSDTVNGLYGYTF | TGTGCCAGCAGTTCGGACACGGTAAACGGTCTCTATGGCTACACCTTC
. | few | TRBJ1-6 | TRBV2 | CASSGGGLGSPLHF | TGTGCCAGCAGTGGGGGCGGGTTAGGTTCACCCCTCCACTTT
. | . | TRBJ2-3 | TRBV7-2 | CASSPLGATQYF | TGTGCCAGCAGCCCACTCGGTGCTACGCAGTATTTT
. | few | TRBJ1-5 | TRBV12-3/TRBV12-4 | CASSPLDQPQHF | TGTGCCAGCAGTCCACTGGATCAGCCCCAGCATTTT
. | . | TRBJ2-1 | TRBV9 | CASSVEALSYNEQFF | TGTGCCAGCAGCGTAGAAGCCCTTTCCTACAATGAGCAGTTCTTC
. | . | TRBJ1-1 | TRBV20-1 | CSARGRGRNTEAFF | TGCAGTGCTAGGGGCAGAGGACGAAACACTGAAGCTTTCTTT
TRBD2 | few | TRBJ2-1 | TRBV7-9 | CASSGGTSYNEQFF | TGTGCCAGCAGCGGCGGGACTAGCTACAATGAGCAGTTCTTC
TRBD1 | . | TRBJ2-1 | TRBV5-4 | CASSVDRGLNNEQFF | TGTGCCAGCAGCGTGGACAGGGGCCTTAACAATGAGCAGTTCTTC
. | . | TRBJ2-3 | TRBV5-1 | CASSLPGRTSTDTQYF | TGCGCCAGCAGCCTACCGGGACGCACTAGCACAGATACGCAGTATTTT
TRBD2 | . | TRBJ2-1 | TRBV12-3/TRBV12-4 | CASSLRTSVDNEQFF | TGTGCCAGCAGCCTCCGGACTAGCGTTGACAATGAGCAGTTCTTC
. | few | TRBJ2-7 | TRBV20-1 | CSARSRASSYEQYF | TGCAGTGCTAGAAGCAGGGCTAGCTCCTACGAGCAGTACTTC
TRBD2 | few | TRBJ2-1 | TRBV6-2/TRBV6-3 | CASKGAGGENEQFF | TGTGCCAGCAAAGGCGCGGGAGGTGAGAATGAGCAGTTCTTC
. | . | TRBJ2-1 | TRBV20-1 | CSARVRDRYEQFF | TGCAGTGCTCGCGTTCGAGACAGGTATGAGCAGTTCTTC
. | once | TRBJ1-5 | TRBV4-2 | CASSQDPGVSNQPQHF | TGTGCCAGCAGCCAAGATCCGGGGGTAAGCAATCAGCCCCAGCATTTT
. | . | TRBJ2-7 | TRBV2 | CASSGADQVSNEQYF | TGTGCCAGCAGTGGTGCGGACCAAGTTTCAAACGAGCAGTACTTC
. | once | TRBJ1-1 | TRBV7-6 | CASSSPGRGTEAFF | TGTGCCAGCAGCTCTCCGGGTCGAGGCACTGAAGCTTTCTTT
TRBD1 | . | TRBJ2-2 | TRBV27 | CASKRTGNTGELFF | TGTGCCAGCAAACGGACAGGGAACACCGGGGAGCTGTTTTTT
. | . | TRBJ2-3 | TRBV20-1 | CSANPGYTQYF | TGCAGTGCTAATCCCGGATATACGCAGTATTTT
TRBD2 | . | TRBJ2-3 | TRBV12-3/TRBV12-4 | CASRAGASTDTQYF | TGTGCCAGCCGAGCGGGGGCTAGCACAGATACGCAGTATTTT
. | . | TRBJ1-3 | TRBV29-1 | CSVVKGAGNTIYF | TGCAGCGTTGTAAAGGGGGCTGGAAACACCATATATTTT
TRBD1 | once | TRBJ1-2 | TRBV2 | CASAWAGGINYGYTF | TGTGCCTCCGCATGGGCAGGGGGAATTAACTATGGCTACACCTTC
. | . | TRBJ1-2 | TRBV29-1 | CSVYPIDRDGDYGYTF | TGCAGCGTTTACCCCATTGACCGGGACGGCGACTATGGCTACACCTTC
TRBD2 | few | TRBJ2-4 | TRBV12-3/TRBV12-4 | CASARASGGGSKNIQYF | TGTGCCAGCGCTCGGGCTAGCGGGGGCGGGTCCAAAAACATTCAGTACTTC
. | . | TRBJ2-7 | TRBV28 | CASSDLTLLYEQYF | TGTGCTAGCAGCGACCTAACCCTCTTATACGAGCAGTACTTC
. | . | TRBJ2-1 | TRBV4-3 | CASSQDPIRRADNEQFF | TGCGCCAGCAGCCAAGATCCTATTCGTAGGGCAGACAATGAGCAGTTCTTC
. | few | TRBJ2-7 | TRBV5-1 | CASSLTGSGEQYF | TGCGCCAGCAGCTTGACAGGGTCGGGCGAGCAGTACTTC
. | once | TRBJ1-5 | TRBV19 | CASSIPLRGGNQPQHF | TGTGCCAGTAGTATTCCCCTCCGGGGCGGCAATCAGCCCCAGCATTTT
TRBD2 | . | TRBJ2-3 | TRBV12-3/TRBV12-4 | CASSQQGLAGITDTQYF | TGTGCCAGCAGTCAACAGGGACTAGCGGGGATCACAGATACGCAGTATTTT
TRBD2 | . | TRBJ2-1 | TRBV6-1 | CASSEALGRTSLPNNEQFF | TGTGCCAGCAGTGAAGCCCTCGGGAGGACTAGCTTACCCAACAATGAGCAGTTCTTC